The T cell receptor beta chain described here comes from a study of regulatory T cells in long-lasting Graves disease. Indicated time point: newly diagnosed GD, antithyroid drugs for less than 3 months. From PBMCs, RNA was extracted and then used to make the TCR library. Libraries of TCR beta came from iRepertoire HTBI primers plus Arm-PCR of CDR3 regions. TCRdb re-called the multiplex PCR reads with MiXCR, one entry per CDR3 protein. The sample records roughly 420,000 distinct CDR3 sequences, approximately 15% being singletons. In addition, the sample was reused for a study of T cells in Graves' hyperthyroidism and ophthalmopathy.

This receptor was obtained from a woman aged 45-65 years with Graves disease. Sequencing was performed on peripheral blood mononuclear cells (PBMCs), taken at new diagnosis, from a patient treated with antithyroid drugs.

CDR3 nucleotides: TGTGCCAGCAGCCCCAGGGGGTTTGGCAATCAGCCCCAGCATTTT. This encodes CASSPRGFGNQPQHF. The V call is TRBV3-1, the J call TRBJ1-5, with TRBD1 matching 7 bases. V shed 4 bases and J 2 bases; nucleotides not matched to a gene: 5. Germline-derived CDR1 and CDR2 are LGHDT and YNNKEL (reference sequence). The CDR3 covers 15 residues.